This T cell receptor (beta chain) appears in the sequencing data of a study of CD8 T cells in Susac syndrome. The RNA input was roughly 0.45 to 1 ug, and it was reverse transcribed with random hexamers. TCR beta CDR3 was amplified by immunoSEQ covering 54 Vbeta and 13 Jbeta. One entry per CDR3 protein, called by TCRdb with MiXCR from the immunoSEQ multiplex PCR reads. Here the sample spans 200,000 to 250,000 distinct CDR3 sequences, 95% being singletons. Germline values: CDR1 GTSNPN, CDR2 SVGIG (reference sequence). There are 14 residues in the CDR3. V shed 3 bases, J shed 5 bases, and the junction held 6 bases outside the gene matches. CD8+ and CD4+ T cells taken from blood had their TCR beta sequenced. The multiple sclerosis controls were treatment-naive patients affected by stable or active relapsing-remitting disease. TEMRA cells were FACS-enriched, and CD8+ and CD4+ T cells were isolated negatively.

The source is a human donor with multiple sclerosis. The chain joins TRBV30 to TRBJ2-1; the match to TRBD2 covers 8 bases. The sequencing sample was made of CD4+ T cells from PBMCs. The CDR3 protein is CAWSRREADNEQFF. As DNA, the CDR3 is TGTGCCTGGAGCCGGCGGGAGGCCGACAATGAGCAGTTCTTC. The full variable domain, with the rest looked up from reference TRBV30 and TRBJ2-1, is SQTIHQWPATLVQPVGSPLSLECTVEGTSNPNLYWYRQAAGRGLQLLFYSVGIGQISSEVPQNLSASRPQDRQFILSSKKLLLSDSGFYLCAWSRREADNEQFFGPGTRLTVL.